Sequencing of this T cell receptor (beta chain) was carried out in a study of cytomegalovirus exposure and HLA in healthy donors. This CDR3 is built from 15 residues. The germline gives CDR1 SGHTA, CDR2 FQGNSA. Unmatched junction bases numbered 7, after V lost 5 bases and J lost 4 bases. Both 60 Vbeta primers and 13 Jbeta primers went into the PCR. Profiling relied on immunoSEQ multiplex PCR, and the TCRdb table lists in-frame clones only, not all of them. The table records some 57,000 clones, about two thirds of them present only once. Sequencing was performed on PBMCs. The TCR comes from a woman aged 60-70 years in good health and CMV-seropositive. The chain has TRBV7-2 and TRBJ2-1; 8 bases are shared with TRBD1. The CDR3 nucleotides read TGTGCCAGCAGCCTCGACAGGGGCCCATACAATGAGCAGTTCTTC. The encoded protein is CASSLDRGPYNEQFF.